Below, 25 T cell receptor beta chains from the same sample are listed, as sequenced in a study of T cell responses to AZD1222 COVID-19 vaccine. TCRdb keeps only in-frame clones here, not all; method: immunoSEQ multiplex PCR. The data hold about 140,000 clones, with less than 95% observed a single time. Sequenced material: peripheral blood, taken 28 days after the second dose of the MenACWY control vaccine. Every receptor here comes from an adult who received the MenACWY meningococcal vaccine as a control.

This chain connects TRBV4-3 to TRBJ1-5, with 7 bases aligning to TRBD1. Germline V lookup: CDR1 LGHNA, CDR2 YSLEER. The CDR3 sequence is 15 residues long. V was clipped by 2 bases and J by 7 bases; unmatched bases: 8. The CDR3, as DNA: TGCGCCAGCAGCCAAACCGTACAGGGGACGCAGCCCCAGCATTTT. Protein: CASSQTVQGTQPQHF.

V gene TRBV5-1 combines with J gene TRBJ2-1; 9 nucleotides line up with TRBD2. This CDR3 is 14 amino acids long. CDR1 is SGHRS and CDR2 is YFSETQ in the germline V gene. V shed 4 bases, J shed 3 bases, and the junction held 2 bases outside the gene matches. The CDR3 region is CASSLTSGYNEQFF. The CDR3 DNA sequence: TGCGCCAGCAGCCTGACTAGCGGCTACAATGAGCAGTTCTTC.

The rearrangement uses TRBV7-2 and TRBJ2-3, with D maybe TRBD2 (6 bases). With 1 base removed from V and 0 bases from J, the gap between germline ends came to 8 bases. Germline loops: CDR1 SGHTA, CDR2 FQGNSA. The CDR3 has 15 residues. The CDR3 DNA sequence: TGTGCCAGCAGCTTAGGAGGGACTAGCACAGATACGCAGTATTTT. Translation gives CASSLGGTSTDTQYF.

This clone was found a few times. J is TRBJ1-1 and V is TRBV28, with D possibly being TRBD1 (5 bases). Germline V gives CDR1 MDHEN, CDR2 SYDVKM. There are 14 residues in the CDR3. The germline V and J ends were trimmed by 2 bases and 6 bases, with 13 bases remaining between them. DNA for the CDR3: TGTGCCAGCAGTTTAGCAGGGTTGCGGGCTGAAGCTTTCTTT. The encoded protein is CASSLAGLRAEAFF.

The V gene is TRBV7-2, the J gene TRBJ2-1, with TRBD1 as a possible D gene (6 bases). The CDR3 runs to 14 residues. V was clipped by 2 bases and J by 8 bases, with 13 bases between them. CDR1 is SGHTA and CDR2 is FQGNSA in the germline V gene. CDR3 residues: CASSLTGISDEQFF. CDR3 bases: TGTGCCAGCAGCTTAACAGGGATTTCGGATGAGCAGTTCTTC. The complete variable domain, with remaining parts taken from reference TRBV7-2 and TRBJ2-1, reads GAGVSQSPSNKVTEKGKDVELRCDPISGHTALYWYRQSLGQGLEFLIYFQGNSAPDKSGLPSDRFSAERTGGSVSTLTIQRTQQEDSAVYLCASSLTGISDEQFFGPGTRLTVL.

This chain links TRBV6-5 with TRBJ2-7, with D perhaps matching TRBD2 (5 bases). Germline V gene sequence: CDR1 MNHEY, CDR2 SVGAGI. Trimming stripped 0 bases from V and 0 bases from J, with 9 bases between. The CDR3 totals 15 residues. CDR3 sequence: CASSYSSGASYEQYF. CDR3 in DNA: TGTGCCAGCAGTTACTCGAGCGGCGCCTCCTACGAGCAGTACTTC.

This clone was observed once. The chain joins TRBV6-5 to TRBJ1-1; D unresolved. This CDR3 contains 13 residues. Germline CDR1 reads MNHEY; CDR2 reads SVGAGI. Trimming left V 7 bases short and J 0 bases short, with 9 bases between. The CDR3 nucleotides read TGTGCCAGCAAACAGACTATGAACACTGAAGCTTTCTTT. Protein product: CASKQTMNTEAFF.

The chain recombines TRBV28 with TRBJ2-7, with D possibly being TRBD1 (6 bases). The CDR3 consists of 16 residues. Trimming cost V 3 bases and J 5 bases, with 20 bases left between them. Germline loops: CDR1 MDHEN, CDR2 SYDVKM. CDR3 coding DNA: TGTGCCAGCAGTTTTGGGTGGGGGCAGGGGAAGAACGAGCAGTACTTC. It translates to CASSFGWGQGKNEQYF. Looking up the rest from reference TRBV28 and TRBJ2-7 gives the full variable domain: DVKVTQSSRYLVKRTGEKVFLECVQDMDHENMFWYRQDPGLGLRLIYFSYDVKMKEKGDIPEGYSVSREKKERFSLILESASTNQTSMYLCASSFGWGQGKNEQYFGPGTRLTVT.

The rearrangement joins TRBV12-3 or TRBV12-4 to TRBJ1-2; 8 positions agree with TRBD1. The V and J ends lost 5 bases and 3 bases, in that order; junction bases with no gene match: 2. This CDR3 is 13 amino acids long. CDR3: CASSGTGDYGYTF. The CDR3 DNA reads as TGTGCCAGCAGTGGGACAGGAGACTATGGCTACACCTTC.

The chain employs TRBV12-3 or TRBV12-4 and TRBJ1-6; D gene uncertain. CDR3 length equals 13 residues. V was trimmed by 6 bases and J by 3 bases, leaving 6 bases between them. CDR3 in DNA: TGTGCCAGCAGGCCGGACTATAATTCACCCCTCCACTTT. This translates into CASRPDYNSPLHF.

J is TRBJ2-3 and V is TRBV7-2; TRBD2 matches at 9 bases. This CDR3 contains 15 residues. Germline lookup yields CDR1 SGHTA and CDR2 FQGNSA. With 5 bases clipped from V and 2 bases from J, the junction kept 5 bases outside the gene matches. Here the CDR3 reads CASSQGTSTTDTQYF. Here the CDR3 DNA reads TGTGCCAGCAGCCAGGGGACTAGCACCACAGATACGCAGTATTTT.

This clone has just one count. The chain carries TRBV5-6 and TRBJ2-7; TRBD1 aligns across 8 bases. CDR1 is SGHDT, CDR2 YYEEEE, per germline. V shed 4 bases and J 2 bases; nucleotides not matched to a gene: 5. The CDR3 runs 14 residues. CDR3 protein: CASSPGQGPYEQYF. The CDR3 region has the DNA TGTGCCAGCAGCCCTGGACAGGGACCCTACGAGCAGTACTTC. Complete variable domain (other parts from reference TRBV5-6 and TRBJ2-7): DAGVTQSPTHLIKTRGQQVTLRCSPKSGHDTVSWYQQALGQGPQFIFQYYEEEERQRGNFPDRFSGHQFPNYSSELNVNALLLGDSALYLCASSPGQGPYEQYFGPGTRLTVT.

A note on this clone: Germline and junction disagree at one end, which may indicate a read error. The chain uses TRBV7-7 and TRBJ2-5; 7 nucleotides line up with TRBD1. The CDR3 covers 16 residues. Germline CDR1 and CDR2: SSHAT and FNYEAQ (reference sequence). The CDR3 nucleotides are TGTGCTAGCAGTTCAGGACAGGCAAAGGGGCAAGAGACCCAGTACTTC. It yields the protein CASSSGQAKGQETQYF.

This clone has more than one count but fewer than ten. This rearrangement joins TRBV7-3 to TRBJ2-1, with 8 positions matching TRBD2. V was pared by 1 base and J by 3 bases, with 5 bases of the junction left unmatched. CDR1 is SGHTA, CDR2 FQGTGA, per germline. This CDR3 spans 16 amino acids. CDR3 region: CASSLNRAGDYNEQFF. The CDR3 DNA sequence: TGTGCCAGCAGCTTAAACCGAGCGGGGGACTACAATGAGCAGTTCTTC.

The chain joins TRBV4-3 to TRBJ1-5; D remains unclear. V lost 0 bases and J lost 0, with 15 bases in between. Germline loops: CDR1 LGHNA, CDR2 YSLEER. The CDR3 sequence is 18 residues long. The CDR3 DNA reads as TGCGCCAGCAGCCAAGATCCCCCTGGAGGCTATAGCAATCAGCCCCAGCATTTT. Its translation is CASSQDPPGGYSNQPQHF.

The V call is TRBV6-2 or TRBV6-3, the J call TRBJ2-6; D may be TRBD2 (5 bases). CDR3 size: 15 residues. In germline, CDR1 is MNHEY, CDR2 SVGEGT. Trimming stripped 2 bases from V and 2 bases from J, with 7 bases between. The DNA of the CDR3 is TGTGCCAGCAGTTACGGAGGAGCTGGGGCCAACGTCCTGACTTTC. This encodes CASSYGGAGANVLTF.

The chain links TRBV5-1 to TRBJ2-3; TRBD2 agrees at 10 bases. Germline lookup yields CDR1 SGHRS and CDR2 YFSETQ. There are 15 residues in the CDR3. Trimming at V came to 5 bases and at J to 6 bases, leaving 9 bases not matched to a gene. The DNA for the CDR3 is TGCGCCAGCAGTACTAGCGGGGCCGGATGGGATACGCAGTATTTT. It yields the protein CASSTSGAGWDTQYF.

This chain uses TRBV2 with TRBJ1-5; TRBD1 might be the D (5 bases). CDR3 length: 20 residues. Trimming removed 5 bases from V and 2 bases from J, with 28 bases in between. Germline loops: CDR1 SNHLY, CDR2 FYNNEI. Written as DNA, the CDR3 is TGTGCCAGCAGTCCGAGAATGGGGGTTCTCGGGTCGACGGGCAATCAGCCCCAGCATTTT. Encoded protein: CASSPRMGVLGSTGNQPQHF.

In the case of this clone: Other DNA sequences in this sample translate to the same CDR3. This sequence joins TRBV11-3 and TRBJ2-1; D is unresolved. Germline V gene data show CDR1 as SGHNT and CDR2 as YENEEA. CDR3 size: 14 residues. The V gene lost 4 bases and the J gene lost 2 bases, with 9 bases spanning the gap. This CDR3 reads CASSSGLAYNEQFF. The CDR3 DNA reads TGTGCCAGCAGCTCCGGGCTAGCCTACAATGAGCAGTTCTTC.

V usage is TRBV12-3 or TRBV12-4 and J usage is TRBJ2-2, with 7 nucleotides matching TRBD1. Germline trimming cut 4 bases from V and 6 bases from J; bases unmatched to any gene: 2. The length of the CDR3 is 13 residues. The CDR3 DNA reads as TGTGCCAGCAGTTCGGGACAGCCCGGGGAGCTGTTTTTT. It is translated as CASSSGQPGELFF.

This sequence joins TRBV7-8 and TRBJ1-4, with 8 positions matching TRBD1. This CDR3 region has 16 residues. Germline CDR1 reads SGHVS; CDR2 reads FQNEAQ. V lost 2 bases, J lost 5 bases, and 7 bases stayed unmatched. The CDR3 DNA follows: TGTGCCAGCAGCTTAAGGGCCGGGACAGGCAATGAAAAACTGTTTTTT. Amino acids: CASSLRAGTGNEKLFF.

The J gene is TRBJ1-1, the V gene TRBV5-1; D perhaps matches TRBD1 (6 bases). This CDR3 contains 14 residues. Trimming removed 7 bases at V and 4 bases at J, with 17 bases between. From germline, CDR1 is SGHRS and CDR2 YFSETQ. CDR3 in amino acids: CASSETTGLTEAFF. CDR3 DNA sequence: TGCGCCAGCTCCGAAACCACAGGGCTCACTGAAGCTTTCTTT.

The CDR3: CASSYGTGGTEAFF. The CDR3 DNA sequence: TGTGCCAGCAGCTACGGGACAGGGGGGACTGAAGCTTTCTTT. The chain employs TRBV7-3 and TRBJ1-1; 11 bases are shared with TRBD1. The germline gives CDR1 SGHTA, CDR2 FQGTGA. V trimming: 4 bases; J trimming: 5 bases; junction bases outside the gene matches: 3. This CDR3 contains 14 residues.

The V gene is TRBV11-1, the J gene TRBJ2-7; 9 bases line up with TRBD1. The trim removed 2 bases at V and 5 bases at J, leaving 4 bases unmatched. The length of the CDR3 is 14 residues. CDR1 SGHAT and CDR2 FQDESV come from the germline V gene (reference sequence). This chain's CDR3 is CASSLSQGAHEQYF. The CDR3 DNA reads TGTGCCAGCAGCTTATCACAGGGGGCCCACGAGCAGTACTTC.

The chain couples TRBV7-2 to TRBJ1-5; no reliable D call. Per the germline V gene, CDR1 is SGHTA and CDR2 is FQGNSA. With 6 bases removed from V and 4 bases from J, the gap between germline ends came to 10 bases. The CDR3 consists of 13 residues. CDR3 in DNA: TGTGCCAGCAGATTGGACGGGAATCAGCCCCAGCATTTT. Amino acid sequence: CASRLDGNQPQHF.